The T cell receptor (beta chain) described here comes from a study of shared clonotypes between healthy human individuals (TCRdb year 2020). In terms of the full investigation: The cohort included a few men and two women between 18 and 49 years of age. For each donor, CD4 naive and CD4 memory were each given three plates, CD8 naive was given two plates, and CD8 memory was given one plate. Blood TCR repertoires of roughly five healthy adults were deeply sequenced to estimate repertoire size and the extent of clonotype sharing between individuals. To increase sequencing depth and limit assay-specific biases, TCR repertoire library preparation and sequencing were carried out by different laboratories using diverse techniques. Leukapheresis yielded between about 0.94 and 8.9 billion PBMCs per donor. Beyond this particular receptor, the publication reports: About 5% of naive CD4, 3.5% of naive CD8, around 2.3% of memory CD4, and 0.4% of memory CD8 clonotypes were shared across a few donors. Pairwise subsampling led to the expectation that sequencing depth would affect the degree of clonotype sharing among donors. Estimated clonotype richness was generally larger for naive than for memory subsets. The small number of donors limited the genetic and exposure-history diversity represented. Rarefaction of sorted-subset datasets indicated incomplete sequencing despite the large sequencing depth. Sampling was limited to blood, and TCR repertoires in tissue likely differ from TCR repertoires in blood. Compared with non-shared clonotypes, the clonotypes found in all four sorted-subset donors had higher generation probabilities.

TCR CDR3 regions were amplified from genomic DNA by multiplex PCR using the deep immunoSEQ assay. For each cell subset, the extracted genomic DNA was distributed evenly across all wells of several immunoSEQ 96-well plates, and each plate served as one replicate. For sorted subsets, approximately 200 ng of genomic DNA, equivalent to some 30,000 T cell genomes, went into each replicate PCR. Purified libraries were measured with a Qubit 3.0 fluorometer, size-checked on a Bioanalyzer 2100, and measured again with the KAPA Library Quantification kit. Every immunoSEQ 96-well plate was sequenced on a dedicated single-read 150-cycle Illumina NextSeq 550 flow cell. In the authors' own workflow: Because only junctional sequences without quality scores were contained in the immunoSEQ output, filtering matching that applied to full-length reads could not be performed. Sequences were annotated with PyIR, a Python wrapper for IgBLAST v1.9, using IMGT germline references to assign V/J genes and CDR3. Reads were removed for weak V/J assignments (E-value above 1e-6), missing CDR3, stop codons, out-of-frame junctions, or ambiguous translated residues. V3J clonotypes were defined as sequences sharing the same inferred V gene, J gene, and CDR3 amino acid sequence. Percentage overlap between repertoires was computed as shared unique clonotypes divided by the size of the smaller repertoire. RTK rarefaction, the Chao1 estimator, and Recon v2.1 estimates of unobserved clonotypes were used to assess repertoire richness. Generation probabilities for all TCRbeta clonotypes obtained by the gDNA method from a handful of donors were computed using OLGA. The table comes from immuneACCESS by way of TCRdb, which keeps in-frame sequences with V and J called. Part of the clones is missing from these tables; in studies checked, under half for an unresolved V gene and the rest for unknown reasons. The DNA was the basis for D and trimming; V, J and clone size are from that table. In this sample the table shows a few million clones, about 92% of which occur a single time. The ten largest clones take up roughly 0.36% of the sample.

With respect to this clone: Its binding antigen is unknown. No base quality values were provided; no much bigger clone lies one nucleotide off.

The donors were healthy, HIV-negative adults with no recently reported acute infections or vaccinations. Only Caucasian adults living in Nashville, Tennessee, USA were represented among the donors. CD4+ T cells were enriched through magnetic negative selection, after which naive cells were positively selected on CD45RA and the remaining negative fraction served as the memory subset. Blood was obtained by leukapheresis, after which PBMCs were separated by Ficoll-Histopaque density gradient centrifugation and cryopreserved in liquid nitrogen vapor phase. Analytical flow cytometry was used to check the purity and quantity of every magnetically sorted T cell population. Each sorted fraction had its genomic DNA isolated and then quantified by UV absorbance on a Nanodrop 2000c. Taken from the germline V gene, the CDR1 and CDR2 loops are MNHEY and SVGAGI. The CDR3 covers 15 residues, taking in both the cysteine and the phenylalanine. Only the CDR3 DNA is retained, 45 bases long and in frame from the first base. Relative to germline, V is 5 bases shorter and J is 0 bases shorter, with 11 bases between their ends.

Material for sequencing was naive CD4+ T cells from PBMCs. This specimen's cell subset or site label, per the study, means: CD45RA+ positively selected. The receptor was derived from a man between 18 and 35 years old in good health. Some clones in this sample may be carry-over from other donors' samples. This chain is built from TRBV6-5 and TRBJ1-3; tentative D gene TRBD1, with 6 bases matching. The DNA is TGTGCCAGCAGTCCCGCGACAGGCTCTGGAAACACCATATATTTT. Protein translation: CASSPATGSGNTIYF.